Listed below are T cell receptor beta chains from one sample, sequenced in a study of blood T cells in healthy people across ages. TCRdb passed the 5' RACE reads through MiXCR, listing each CDR3 protein once. The table has some 900,000 distinct CDR3 sequences, more than 25% seen once. Sequenced: blood. Receptor source: a woman aged 80 or over in good health. CDR3s include the opening cysteine and the closing phenylalanine or tryptophan. Fields, in order: J gene, D gene, V gene, clone size, CDR3 protein, CDR3 DNA. D genes are given only for firm matches. Clone sizes are given selectively: once, few, many, or a class where the clone is expanded.

j_gene: TRBJ2-7
d_gene: TRBD2
v_gene: TRBV6-1
abundance: .
CDR3aa: CASRRASGGDYNEQYF
CDR3nt: TGTGCCAGCAGGCGGGCTAGCGGGGGGGACTACAATGAGCAGTACTTC

j_gene: TRBJ2-5
d_gene: TRBD1
v_gene: TRBV7-9
abundance: .
CDR3aa: CASSLRWTGEETQYF
CDR3nt: TGTGCCAGCAGCTTAAGGTGGACAGGGGAAGAGACCCAGTACTTC

j_gene: TRBJ2-1
d_gene: .
v_gene: TRBV2
abundance: many
CDR3aa: CASSEGTEQFF
CDR3nt: TGTGCCAGCAGTGAAGGGACTGAGCAGTTCTTC

j_gene: TRBJ2-1
d_gene: .
v_gene: TRBV20-1
abundance: few
CDR3aa: CSAEDLRGRSYNEQFF
CDR3nt: TGCAGTGCTGAGGACTTGAGGGGCCGGTCTTACAATGAGCAGTTCTTC

j_gene: TRBJ2-1
d_gene: .
v_gene: TRBV4-2
abundance: many
CDR3aa: CASSQDGRSYNEQFF
CDR3nt: TGTGCCAGCAGCCAAGACGGGCGATCTTACAATGAGCAGTTCTTC

j_gene: TRBJ2-3
d_gene: .
v_gene: TRBV7-9
abundance: .
CDR3aa: CASSLRDSADTQYF
CDR3nt: TGTGCCAGCAGCCTCAGGGATAGCGCAGATACGCAGTATTTT

j_gene: TRBJ1-4
d_gene: .
v_gene: TRBV7-8
abundance: .
CDR3aa: CASSLGSGNSEKLFF
CDR3nt: TGTGCCAGCAGCTTAGGATCAGGGAATAGCGAAAAACTGTTTTTT

j_gene: TRBJ2-3
d_gene: .
v_gene: TRBV12-3/TRBV12-4
abundance: many
CDR3aa: CASSLGEDTQYF
CDR3nt: TGTGCCAGCAGTTTGGGGGAAGATACGCAGTATTTT

j_gene: TRBJ2-3
d_gene: TRBD2
v_gene: TRBV6-2/TRBV6-3
abundance: many
CDR3aa: CASSLAGLTQYF
CDR3nt: TGTGCCAGCAGTTTAGCGGGGCTAACGCAGTATTTT

j_gene: TRBJ2-7
d_gene: .
v_gene: TRBV19
abundance: .
CDR3aa: CAPPLDEQYF
CDR3nt: TGTGCCCCCCCTTTGGACGAGCAGTACTTC

j_gene: TRBJ1-1
d_gene: .
v_gene: TRBV5-1
abundance: few
CDR3aa: CASSRLGTQNTEAFF
CDR3nt: TGCGCCAGCAGCCGGCTGGGGACACAGAACACTGAAGCTTTCTTT

j_gene: TRBJ2-5
d_gene: .
v_gene: TRBV7-2
abundance: .
CDR3aa: CASSSERETQYF
CDR3nt: TGTGCCAGCAGCTCGGAGCGAGAGACCCAGTACTTC

j_gene: TRBJ1-5
d_gene: .
v_gene: TRBV7-9
abundance: .
CDR3aa: CASSLAGRNQPQHF
CDR3nt: TGTGCCAGCAGCTTAGCGGGTCGGAATCAGCCCCAGCATTTT

j_gene: TRBJ2-2
d_gene: .
v_gene: TRBV11-2
abundance: .
CDR3aa: CAGTSTGELFF
CDR3nt: TGTGCCGGCACGTCGACCGGGGAGCTGTTTTTT

j_gene: TRBJ2-3
d_gene: .
v_gene: TRBV12-3/TRBV12-4
abundance: many
CDR3aa: CASSWGSPLRADTQYF
CDR3nt: TGTGCCAGCTCCTGGGGCTCTCCCCTAAGAGCAGATACGCAGTATTTT

j_gene: TRBJ1-2
d_gene: TRBD1
v_gene: TRBV20-1
abundance: .
CDR3aa: CSASPTGDARGYTF
CDR3nt: TGCAGTGCTAGCCCGACAGGGGATGCGCGCGGCTACACCTTC

j_gene: TRBJ1-2
d_gene: TRBD1
v_gene: TRBV6-5
abundance: few
CDR3aa: CASSYQNRGAGAGYTF
CDR3nt: TGTGCCAGCAGTTACCAGAACAGGGGAGCTGGAGCTGGCTACACCTTC

j_gene: TRBJ1-5
d_gene: TRBD1
v_gene: TRBV7-8
abundance: .
CDR3aa: CASSSARTGRTNQPQHF
CDR3nt: TGTGCCAGCAGCTCCGCTCGGACAGGGAGGACAAATCAGCCCCAGCATTTT

j_gene: TRBJ2-7
d_gene: .
v_gene: TRBV5-1
abundance: few
CDR3aa: CASSLVDTEQGHYEQYF
CDR3nt: TGCGCCAGCAGCTTGGTGGATACCGAACAGGGTCACTACGAGCAGTACTTC

j_gene: TRBJ1-1
d_gene: .
v_gene: TRBV5-5
abundance: .
CDR3aa: CASSLYPSRDTEAFF
CDR3nt: TGTGCCAGCAGCCTATATCCATCTCGGGACACTGAAGCTTTCTTT

j_gene: TRBJ2-2
d_gene: .
v_gene: TRBV2
abundance: .
CDR3aa: CASRALQGPGELFF
CDR3nt: TGTGCCAGCAGGGCCTTGCAGGGACCCGGGGAGCTGTTTTTT

j_gene: TRBJ1-4
d_gene: .
v_gene: TRBV18
abundance: .
CDR3aa: CASSPLRTENEKLFF
CDR3nt: TGTGCCAGCTCACCACTGCGGACGGAAAATGAAAAACTGTTTTTT

j_gene: TRBJ2-1
d_gene: TRBD2
v_gene: TRBV3-1
abundance: many
CDR3aa: CASQRLAGGEQFF
CDR3nt: TGTGCCAGTCAAAGACTAGCGGGAGGCGAGCAGTTCTTC

j_gene: TRBJ2-3
d_gene: .
v_gene: TRBV2
abundance: .
CDR3aa: CASSVKRSTDTQYF
CDR3nt: TGTGCCAGCAGTGTAAAGCGGAGCACAGATACGCAGTATTTT

j_gene: TRBJ1-2
d_gene: .
v_gene: TRBV7-2
abundance: many
CDR3aa: CASSYPGQFYGYTF
CDR3nt: TGTGCCAGCAGCTACCCCGGACAGTTCTATGGCTACACCTTC

j_gene: TRBJ2-1
d_gene: .
v_gene: TRBV7-2
abundance: .
CDR3aa: CASSLRFRGWNEQFF
CDR3nt: TGTGCCAGCAGCTTAAGGTTCCGGGGGTGGAATGAGCAGTTCTTC

j_gene: TRBJ1-5
d_gene: .
v_gene: TRBV6-6
abundance: .
CDR3aa: CASSYTGQRQHF
CDR3nt: TGTGCCAGCAGTTACACCGGACAGCGCCAGCATTTT

j_gene: TRBJ2-3
d_gene: .
v_gene: TRBV20-1
abundance: many
CDR3aa: CSARQSAGTDTQYF
CDR3nt: TGCAGTGCTAGACAGAGCGCTGGCACAGATACGCAGTATTTT

j_gene: TRBJ1-2
d_gene: .
v_gene: TRBV6-5
abundance: many
CDR3aa: CASSPTGIYGYTF
CDR3nt: TGTGCCAGCAGTCCTACAGGGATTTATGGCTACACCTTC

j_gene: TRBJ2-7
d_gene: .
v_gene: TRBV24-1
abundance: many
CDR3aa: CATSEPGDSYEQYF
CDR3nt: TGTGCCACCAGTGAGCCAGGGGACTCCTACGAGCAGTACTTC

j_gene: TRBJ1-4
d_gene: TRBD1
v_gene: TRBV18
abundance: .
CDR3aa: CASSPWTGTHEKLFF
CDR3nt: TGTGCCAGCTCACCCTGGACAGGGACCCACGAAAAACTGTTTTTT

j_gene: TRBJ1-1
d_gene: TRBD1
v_gene: TRBV20-1
abundance: .
CDR3aa: CSAPRTGVVNTEAFF
CDR3nt: TGCAGTGCTCCTAGGACAGGGGTGGTGAACACTGAAGCTTTCTTT

j_gene: TRBJ2-3
d_gene: TRBD1
v_gene: TRBV10-3
abundance: many
CDR3aa: CAISETPGQGLRTDTQYF
CDR3nt: TGTGCCATCAGTGAGACCCCTGGACAGGGGTTGAGGACAGATACGCAGTATTTT

j_gene: TRBJ2-3
d_gene: .
v_gene: TRBV7-2
abundance: many
CDR3aa: CASSRSEAADTQYF
CDR3nt: TGTGCCAGCAGTAGATCGGAGGCGGCAGATACGCAGTATTTT

j_gene: TRBJ1-6
d_gene: TRBD1
v_gene: TRBV7-9
abundance: .
CDR3aa: CASSSTGVHSPLHF
CDR3nt: TGTGCCAGCAGCTCCACAGGGGTTCATTCACCCCTCCACTTT

j_gene: TRBJ1-5
d_gene: .
v_gene: TRBV2
abundance: .
CDR3aa: CASSMSGSNRPQHF
CDR3nt: TGTGCCAGCAGTATGTCGGGTAGCAACCGGCCCCAGCATTTT

j_gene: TRBJ1-1
d_gene: .
v_gene: TRBV3-1
abundance: few
CDR3aa: CASSPLGLNTEAFF
CDR3nt: TGTGCCAGCAGCCCCTTGGGACTTAACACTGAAGCTTTCTTT

j_gene: TRBJ2-6
d_gene: .
v_gene: TRBV9
abundance: many
CDR3aa: CASSVRTGANVLTF
CDR3nt: TGTGCCAGCAGCGTAAGGACGGGGGCCAACGTCCTGACTTTC

j_gene: TRBJ2-3
d_gene: .
v_gene: TRBV18
abundance: .
CDR3aa: CASSPLQGTSTDTQYF
CDR3nt: TGTGCCAGCTCACCTCTACAGGGGACTAGCACAGATACGCAGTATTTT

j_gene: TRBJ1-1
d_gene: .
v_gene: TRBV7-2
abundance: .
CDR3aa: CASSPSGSGGTEAFF
CDR3nt: TGTGCCAGCAGCCCTAGCGGGTCGGGGGGCACTGAAGCTTTCTTT

j_gene: TRBJ1-2
d_gene: .
v_gene: TRBV7-2
abundance: many
CDR3aa: CASSDTNYGYTF
CDR3nt: TGTGCCAGCAGCGACACCAACTATGGCTACACCTTC

j_gene: TRBJ2-7
d_gene: .
v_gene: TRBV9
abundance: many
CDR3aa: CASSVGGGGLYEQYF
CDR3nt: TGTGCCAGCAGCGTAGGAGGGGGGGGCCTTTACGAGCAGTACTTC

j_gene: TRBJ2-1
d_gene: TRBD2
v_gene: TRBV6-1
abundance: many
CDR3aa: CASSDLLAGIGDEQFF
CDR3nt: TGTGCCAGCAGTGATCTACTAGCGGGGATCGGGGATGAGCAGTTCTTC

j_gene: TRBJ2-1
d_gene: TRBD2
v_gene: TRBV11-2
abundance: few
CDR3aa: CASSLWGGTTYNEQFF
CDR3nt: TGTGCCAGCAGCTTATGGGGCGGGACTACTTACAATGAGCAGTTCTTC

j_gene: TRBJ2-2
d_gene: .
v_gene: TRBV5-5
abundance: few
CDR3aa: CASSNAGTTTGERFF
CDR3nt: TGTGCCAGCAGTAACGCCGGGACAACCACCGGGGAGCGGTTTTTT

j_gene: TRBJ1-5
d_gene: TRBD1
v_gene: TRBV20-1
abundance: few
CDR3aa: CSAKAGTGTGNQPQHF
CDR3nt: TGCAGTGCTAAGGCCGGGACAGGGACTGGCAATCAGCCCCAGCATTTT

j_gene: TRBJ1-2
d_gene: .
v_gene: TRBV4-1
abundance: .
CDR3aa: CASSLLDHGDQFYGYTF
CDR3nt: TGCGCCAGCAGCCTTCTGGACCACGGGGACCAATTTTATGGCTACACCTTC

j_gene: TRBJ1-1
d_gene: TRBD1
v_gene: TRBV12-3/TRBV12-4
abundance: few
CDR3aa: CASSFPDRGTEAFF
CDR3nt: TGTGCCAGCAGTTTCCCGGACAGGGGGACTGAAGCTTTCTTT

j_gene: TRBJ1-5
d_gene: TRBD1
v_gene: TRBV6-2/TRBV6-3
abundance: many
CDR3aa: CASSSDRGYSNQPQHF
CDR3nt: TGTGCCAGCAGCTCCGACAGGGGGTATAGCAATCAGCCCCAGCATTTT

j_gene: TRBJ2-7
d_gene: .
v_gene: TRBV6-2/TRBV6-3
abundance: many
CDR3aa: CASSLTWGTGEQYF
CDR3nt: TGTGCCAGCAGTCTTACGTGGGGGACGGGCGAGCAGTACTTC

j_gene: TRBJ2-7
d_gene: .
v_gene: TRBV11-2
abundance: .
CDR3aa: CASSEGGDLRDEQYF
CDR3nt: TGTGCCAGCAGCGAAGGAGGGGATTTGCGGGATGAGCAGTACTTC

j_gene: TRBJ1-1
d_gene: .
v_gene: TRBV12-3/TRBV12-4
abundance: few
CDR3aa: CASSLRVDTEAFF
CDR3nt: TGTGCCAGCAGTTTAAGGGTGGACACTGAAGCTTTCTTT

j_gene: TRBJ1-1
d_gene: .
v_gene: TRBV7-2
abundance: few
CDR3aa: CASSPGHSANTEAFF
CDR3nt: TGTGCCAGCAGCCCTGGGCATTCGGCGAACACTGAAGCTTTCTTT

j_gene: TRBJ2-5
d_gene: TRBD2
v_gene: TRBV27
abundance: .
CDR3aa: CASSTQGGGASVSQYF
CDR3nt: TGTGCCAGCAGTACCCAGGGCGGGGGGGCTTCGGTTTCCCAGTACTTC

j_gene: TRBJ2-1
d_gene: .
v_gene: TRBV20-1
abundance: .
CDR3aa: CSAPWSTTGHYNEQFF
CDR3nt: TGCAGTGCTCCATGGTCTACCACGGGACACTACAATGAGCAGTTCTTC

j_gene: TRBJ2-2
d_gene: .
v_gene: TRBV6-4
abundance: few
CDR3aa: CASRPLSGELFF
CDR3nt: TGTGCCAGCAGGCCTCTAAGCGGGGAGCTGTTTTTT

j_gene: TRBJ2-1
d_gene: .
v_gene: TRBV6-1
abundance: .
CDR3aa: CATTRDPIYTEQFF
CDR3nt: TGTGCCACCACCAGGGACCCGATTTACACTGAGCAGTTCTTC

j_gene: TRBJ2-6
d_gene: .
v_gene: TRBV7-8
abundance: many
CDR3aa: CASRIGGSGANVLTF
CDR3nt: TGTGCCAGCAGGATTGGGGGGTCTGGGGCCAACGTCCTGACTTTC

j_gene: TRBJ1-1
d_gene: TRBD1
v_gene: TRBV6-6
abundance: .
CDR3aa: CASADWTGEHTEAFF
CDR3nt: TGTGCCAGCGCCGATTGGACAGGGGAACACACTGAAGCTTTCTTT